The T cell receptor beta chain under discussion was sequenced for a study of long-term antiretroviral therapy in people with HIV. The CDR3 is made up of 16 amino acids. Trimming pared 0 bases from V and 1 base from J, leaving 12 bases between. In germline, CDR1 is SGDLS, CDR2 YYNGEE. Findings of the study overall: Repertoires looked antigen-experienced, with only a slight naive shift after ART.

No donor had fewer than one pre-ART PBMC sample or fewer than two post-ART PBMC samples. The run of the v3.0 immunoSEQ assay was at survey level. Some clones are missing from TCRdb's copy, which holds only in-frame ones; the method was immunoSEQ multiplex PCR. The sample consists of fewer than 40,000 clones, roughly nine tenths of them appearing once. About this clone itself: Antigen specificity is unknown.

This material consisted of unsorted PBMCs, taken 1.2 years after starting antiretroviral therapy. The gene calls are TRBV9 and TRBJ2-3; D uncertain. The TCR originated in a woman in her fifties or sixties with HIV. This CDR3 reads CASSVVRDGGTDTQYF. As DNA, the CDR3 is TGTGCCAGCAGCGTAGTAAGGGATGGTGGCACAGATACGCAGTATTTT.